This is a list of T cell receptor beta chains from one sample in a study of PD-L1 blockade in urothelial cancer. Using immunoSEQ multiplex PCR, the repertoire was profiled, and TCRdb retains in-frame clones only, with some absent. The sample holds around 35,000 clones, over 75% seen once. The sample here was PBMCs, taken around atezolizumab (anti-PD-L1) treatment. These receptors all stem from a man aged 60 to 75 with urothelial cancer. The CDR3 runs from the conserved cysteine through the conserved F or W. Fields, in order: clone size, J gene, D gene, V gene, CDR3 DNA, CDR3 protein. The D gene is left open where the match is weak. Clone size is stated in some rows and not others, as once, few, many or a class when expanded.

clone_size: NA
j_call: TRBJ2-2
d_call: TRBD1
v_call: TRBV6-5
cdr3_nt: TGTGCCAGCAGCCGGACAGGGGCGAACACCGGGGAGCTGTTTTTT
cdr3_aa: CASSRTGANTGELFF

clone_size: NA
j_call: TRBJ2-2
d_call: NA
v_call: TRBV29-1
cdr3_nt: TGCAGCGTTGAAGATCCGGGTTCCGGGTCCGGGGAGCTGTTTTTT
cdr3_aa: CSVEDPGSGSGELFF

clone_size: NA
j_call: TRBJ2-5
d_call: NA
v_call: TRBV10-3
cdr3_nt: TGTGCCATCAGGAACACCAAAAATCTGGAAGAGACCCAGTACTTC
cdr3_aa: CAIRNTKNLEETQYF

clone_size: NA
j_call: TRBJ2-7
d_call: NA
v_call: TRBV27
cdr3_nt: TGTGCCAGCAGTTTTCCTCCTTACTACGAGCAGTACTTC
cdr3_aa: CASSFPPYYEQYF

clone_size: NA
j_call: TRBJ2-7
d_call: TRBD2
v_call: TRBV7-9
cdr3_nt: TGTGCCAGCAGCTCGGGGGTAGCGGGAGCCTACGAGCAGTACTTC
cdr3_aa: CASSSGVAGAYEQYF

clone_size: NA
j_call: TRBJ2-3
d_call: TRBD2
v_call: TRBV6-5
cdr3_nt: TGTGCCAGCAGTTACATACTAGCGGGAGCAGATACGCAGTATTTT
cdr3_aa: CASSYILAGADTQYF

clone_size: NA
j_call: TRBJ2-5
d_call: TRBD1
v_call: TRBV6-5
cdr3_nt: TGTGCCAGCAGTTATACCGGGGACAGGGGGCAATCCCAGTACTTC
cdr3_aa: CASSYTGDRGQSQYF

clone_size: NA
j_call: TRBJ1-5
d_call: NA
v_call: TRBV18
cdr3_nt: TGTGCCAGCTCAGCCGACAGAAACAATCAGCCCCAGCATTTT
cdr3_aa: CASSADRNNQPQHF

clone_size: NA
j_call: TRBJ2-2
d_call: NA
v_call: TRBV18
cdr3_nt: TGTGCCAGCTCCTCAGACTTCGCGAACACCGGGGAGCTGTTTTTT
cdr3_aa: CASSSDFANTGELFF

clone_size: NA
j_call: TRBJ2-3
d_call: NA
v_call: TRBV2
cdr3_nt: TGTGCCAGCAGCGTTGGTGCGGGCAACACAGATACGCAGTATTTT
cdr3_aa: CASSVGAGNTDTQYF

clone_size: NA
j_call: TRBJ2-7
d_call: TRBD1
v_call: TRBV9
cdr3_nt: TGTGCCAGCAGCGTAGATTGGGGGACAGATTCCTACGAGCAGTACTTC
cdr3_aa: CASSVDWGTDSYEQYF

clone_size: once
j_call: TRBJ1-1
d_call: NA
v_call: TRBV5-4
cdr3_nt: TGTGCCAGCAGCTTGAGGGGGAAGGGCACTGAAGCTTTCTTT
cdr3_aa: CASSLRGKGTEAFF

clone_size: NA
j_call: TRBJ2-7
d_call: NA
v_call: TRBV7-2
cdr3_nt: TGTGCCAGCAGCTTCATTGTGGGAGGTAGATACGAGCAGTACTTC
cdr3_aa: CASSFIVGGRYEQYF

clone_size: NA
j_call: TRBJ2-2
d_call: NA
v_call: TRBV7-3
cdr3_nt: TGTGCCAGCAGCATAACAAGTTCGGGATCCGGGGAGCTGTTTTTT
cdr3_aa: CASSITSSGSGELFF

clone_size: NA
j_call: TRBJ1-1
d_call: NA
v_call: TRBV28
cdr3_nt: TGTGCCAGCAGCACCTTCTGGCTGGGAGGGGGTTTCTTT
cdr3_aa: CASSTFWLGGGFF

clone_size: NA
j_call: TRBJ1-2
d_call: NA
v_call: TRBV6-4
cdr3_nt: TGTGCCAGCAGTGGGTCAGGCTATGGCTACACCTTC
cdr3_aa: CASSGSGYGYTF

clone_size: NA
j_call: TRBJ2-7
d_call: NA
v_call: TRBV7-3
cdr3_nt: TGTGCCAGCAGCTCACGGGGCGGGAACGAGCAGTACTTC
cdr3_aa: CASSSRGGNEQYF

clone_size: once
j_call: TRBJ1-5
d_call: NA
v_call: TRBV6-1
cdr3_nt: TGTGCCAGCAGTGAGGGGGGAGGCAATCAGCCCCAGCATTTT
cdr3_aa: CASSEGGGNQPQHF

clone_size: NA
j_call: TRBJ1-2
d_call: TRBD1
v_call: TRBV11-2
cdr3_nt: TGTGCCAGCAGCAACAGTCGCGACAGGGGGAGTGGCTACACCTTC
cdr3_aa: CASSNSRDRGSGYTF

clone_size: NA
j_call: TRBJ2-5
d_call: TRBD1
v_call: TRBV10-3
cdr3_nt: TGTGCCATCAGTGATTCCTTGACAGGGGGGGAGACCCAGTACTTC
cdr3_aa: CAISDSLTGGETQYF

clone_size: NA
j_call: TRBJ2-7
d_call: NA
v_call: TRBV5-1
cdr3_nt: TGCGCCAGCAGCTTGGAGACGGAGTACTACGAGCAGTACTTC
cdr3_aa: CASSLETEYYEQYF

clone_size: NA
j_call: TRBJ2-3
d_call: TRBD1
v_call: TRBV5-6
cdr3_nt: TGTGCCAGCAGCTTGACTGGACAGGGGACAGATACGCAGTATTTT
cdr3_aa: CASSLTGQGTDTQYF

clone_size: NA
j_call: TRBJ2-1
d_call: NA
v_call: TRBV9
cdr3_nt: TGTGCCAGCAGCTCCTCTAGGGGTGAGCAGTTCTTC
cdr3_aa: CASSSSRGEQFF

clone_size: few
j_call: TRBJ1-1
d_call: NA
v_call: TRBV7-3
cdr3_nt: TGTGCCAGCAGCTTAGCCAGGGAGAACACTGAAGCTTTCTTT
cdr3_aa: CASSLARENTEAFF

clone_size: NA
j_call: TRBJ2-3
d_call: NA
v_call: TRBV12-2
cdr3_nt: TGTGCAAGTCGCTTAGTTGGGTCTAGCGGGAGGGCTCATACGCAGTATTTT
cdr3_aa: CASRLVGSSGRAHTQYF

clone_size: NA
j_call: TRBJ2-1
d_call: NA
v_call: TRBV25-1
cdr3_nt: TGTGCCAGCCTAGGAGGGACTTCCTACAATGAGCAGTTCTTC
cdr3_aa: CASLGGTSYNEQFF

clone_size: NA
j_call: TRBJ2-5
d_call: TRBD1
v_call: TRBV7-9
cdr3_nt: TGTGCCAGCAGCTTAAACAGGGGCCAAGAGACCCAGTACTTC
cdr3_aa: CASSLNRGQETQYF

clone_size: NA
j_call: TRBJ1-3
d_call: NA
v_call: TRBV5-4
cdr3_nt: TGTGCCAGCAGCCAGGACAGTATCTCTGGAAACACCATATATTTT
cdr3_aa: CASSQDSISGNTIYF

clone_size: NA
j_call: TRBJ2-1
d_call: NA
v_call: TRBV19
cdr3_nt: TGTGCCACCGCCGGGGGTAGAGGGGAGCAGTTCTTC
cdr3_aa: CATAGGRGEQFF

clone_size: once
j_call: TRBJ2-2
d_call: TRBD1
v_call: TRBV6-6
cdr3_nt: TGTGCCAGCAGTAGAGACAGGGCCACCGGGGAGCTGTTTTTT
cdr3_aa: CASSRDRATGELFF

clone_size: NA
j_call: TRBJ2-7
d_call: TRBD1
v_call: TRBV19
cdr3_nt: TGTGCCAGTAGTATTGACAGGGCCTACAGTTACGAGCAGTACTTC
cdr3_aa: CASSIDRAYSYEQYF

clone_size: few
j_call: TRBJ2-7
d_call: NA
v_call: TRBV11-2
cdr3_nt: TGTGCCAGCAGCTTAGAAGTCCGAGGAAGCGAGCAGTACTTC
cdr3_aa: CASSLEVRGSEQYF

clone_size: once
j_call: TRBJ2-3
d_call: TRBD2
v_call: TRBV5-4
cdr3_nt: TGTGCCAGCAGCTTGGTGGCGGGGGGCACAGATACGCAGTATTTT
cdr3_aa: CASSLVAGGTDTQYF

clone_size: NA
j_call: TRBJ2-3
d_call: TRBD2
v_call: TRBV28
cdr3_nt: TGTGCCAGCCAAGGGGCTAGCGGGAGCATAGGCACAGATACGCAGTATTTT
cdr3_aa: CASQGASGSIGTDTQYF

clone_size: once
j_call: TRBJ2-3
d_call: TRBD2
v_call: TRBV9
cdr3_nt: TGTGCCAGCACCCCCGGACTAGCGAGCACAGATACGCAGTATTTT
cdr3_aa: CASTPGLASTDTQYF

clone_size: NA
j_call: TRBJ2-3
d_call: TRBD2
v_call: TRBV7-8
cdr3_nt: TGTGCCAGCAAATGGCTAGCGGGGGGCCTGGGGACAGATACGCAGTATTTT
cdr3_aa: CASKWLAGGLGTDTQYF

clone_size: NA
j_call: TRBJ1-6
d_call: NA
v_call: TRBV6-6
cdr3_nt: TGTGCCAGCAGTCCGCCGGGAAACAATTCACCCCTCCACTTT
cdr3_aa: CASSPPGNNSPLHF

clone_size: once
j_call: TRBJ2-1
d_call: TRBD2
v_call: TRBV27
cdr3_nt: TGTGCCAGCAGGCTCACTAGCGGGAGGGTCCTCTCCTACAATGAGCAGTTCTTC
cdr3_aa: CASRLTSGRVLSYNEQFF

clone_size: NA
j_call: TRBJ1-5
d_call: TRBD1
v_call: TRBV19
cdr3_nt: TGTGCCAGTAGCCCAACCGGCGGACAGGGACCGAATCAGCCCCAGCATTTT
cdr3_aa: CASSPTGGQGPNQPQHF

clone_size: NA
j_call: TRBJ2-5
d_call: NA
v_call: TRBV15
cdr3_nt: TGTGCCACCAGCACCGCGGGCTTCCAAGAGACCCAGTACTTC
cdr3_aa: CATSTAGFQETQYF

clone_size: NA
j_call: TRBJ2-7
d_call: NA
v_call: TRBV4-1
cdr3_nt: TGCGCCAGCAGCCAAGATCGCACAGAGCCTCTCTACGAGCAGTACTTC
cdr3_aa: CASSQDRTEPLYEQYF

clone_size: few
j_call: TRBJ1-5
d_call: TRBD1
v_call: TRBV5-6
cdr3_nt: TGTGCCAGCAGCTCGAGACAGGGGCCCCAGCCCCAGCATTTT
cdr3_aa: CASSSRQGPQPQHF

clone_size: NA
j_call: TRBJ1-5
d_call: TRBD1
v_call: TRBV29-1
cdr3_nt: TGCAGCGCCCGGGACAGCCCCAATCAGCCCCAGCATTTT
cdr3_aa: CSARDSPNQPQHF

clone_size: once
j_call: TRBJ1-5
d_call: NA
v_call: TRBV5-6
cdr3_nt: TGTGCCAGCAGCTTGCCAGATCAGCCCCAGCATTTT
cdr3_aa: CASSLPDQPQHF